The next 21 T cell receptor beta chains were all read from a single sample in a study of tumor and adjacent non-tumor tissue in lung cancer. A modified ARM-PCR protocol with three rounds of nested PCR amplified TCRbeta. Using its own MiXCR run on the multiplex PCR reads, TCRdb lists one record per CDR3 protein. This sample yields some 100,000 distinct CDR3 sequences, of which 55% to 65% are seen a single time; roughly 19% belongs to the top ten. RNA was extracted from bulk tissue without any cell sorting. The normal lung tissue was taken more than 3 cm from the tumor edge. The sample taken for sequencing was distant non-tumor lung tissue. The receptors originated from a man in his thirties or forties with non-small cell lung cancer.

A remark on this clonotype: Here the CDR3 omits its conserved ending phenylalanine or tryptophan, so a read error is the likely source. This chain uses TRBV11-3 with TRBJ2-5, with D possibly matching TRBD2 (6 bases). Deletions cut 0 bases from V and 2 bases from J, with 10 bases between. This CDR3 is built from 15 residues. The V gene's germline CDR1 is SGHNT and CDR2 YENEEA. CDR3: CASSLEAGWQETQYL. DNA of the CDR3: TGTGCCAGCAGCTTAGAGGCGGGATGGCAAGAGACCCAGTACCTC.

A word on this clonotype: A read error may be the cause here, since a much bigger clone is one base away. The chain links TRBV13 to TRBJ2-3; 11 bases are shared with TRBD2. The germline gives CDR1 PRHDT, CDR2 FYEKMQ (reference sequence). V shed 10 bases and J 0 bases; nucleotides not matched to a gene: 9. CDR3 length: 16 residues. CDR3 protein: CANSSRTSGSTDTQYF. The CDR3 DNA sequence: TGTGCCAACAGTTCAAGGACTAGCGGGAGCACAGATACGCAGTATTTT.

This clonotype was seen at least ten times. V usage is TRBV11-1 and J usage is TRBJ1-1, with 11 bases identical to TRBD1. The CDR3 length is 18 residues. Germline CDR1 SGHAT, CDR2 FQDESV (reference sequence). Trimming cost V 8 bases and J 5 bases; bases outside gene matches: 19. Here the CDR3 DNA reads TGTGCCAGCCGCCCAGACCCGGGACAGGGGGGTCGCGATACTGAAGCTTTCTTT. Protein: CASRPDPGQGGRDTEAFF.

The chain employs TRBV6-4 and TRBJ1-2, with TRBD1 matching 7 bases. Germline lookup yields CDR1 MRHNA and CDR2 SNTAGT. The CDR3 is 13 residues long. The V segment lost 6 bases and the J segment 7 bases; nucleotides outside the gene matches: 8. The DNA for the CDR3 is TGTGCCAGCAGCGACAGGGTTGGATTTGGCTACACCTTC. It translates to CASSDRVGFGYTF.

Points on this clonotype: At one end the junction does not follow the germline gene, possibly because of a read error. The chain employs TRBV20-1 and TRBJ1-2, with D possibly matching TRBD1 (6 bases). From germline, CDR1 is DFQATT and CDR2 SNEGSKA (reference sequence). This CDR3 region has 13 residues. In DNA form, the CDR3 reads TGCAGTACTAGAGCTGGGACAAGCTATGGCTACACCTTC. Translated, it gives CSTRAGTSYGYTF.

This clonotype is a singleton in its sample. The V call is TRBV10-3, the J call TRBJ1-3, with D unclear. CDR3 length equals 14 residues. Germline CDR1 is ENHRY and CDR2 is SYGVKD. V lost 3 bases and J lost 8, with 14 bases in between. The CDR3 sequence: CAISDGIAEDTIYF. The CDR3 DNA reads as TGTGCCATCAGTGATGGGATCGCAGAGGACACCATATATTTT.

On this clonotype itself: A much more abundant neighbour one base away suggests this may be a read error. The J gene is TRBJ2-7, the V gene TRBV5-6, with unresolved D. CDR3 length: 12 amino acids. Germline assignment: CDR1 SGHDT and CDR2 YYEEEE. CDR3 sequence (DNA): TGTGCCAGCAGCGGTACCACCTACGAGCACTACTTC. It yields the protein CASSGTTYEHYF.

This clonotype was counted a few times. CDR3 loop: CASSWSKGESPLHF. The DNA of the CDR3 is TGTGCCAGCAGCTGGAGCAAGGGGGAGTCACCCCTCCACTTT. The chain combines TRBV6-5 with TRBJ1-6; maybe TRBD1 (6 bases). The CDR3 spans 14 residues. The V gene's germline CDR1 is MNHEY and CDR2 SVGAGI. Deletions cut 6 bases from V and 10 bases from J, with 16 bases between.

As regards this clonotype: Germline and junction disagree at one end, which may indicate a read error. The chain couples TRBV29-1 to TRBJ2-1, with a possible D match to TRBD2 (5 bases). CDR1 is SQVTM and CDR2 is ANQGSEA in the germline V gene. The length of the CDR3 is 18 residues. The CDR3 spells CNVLIYVIYSGSYNELFF. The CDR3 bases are TGTAACGTGCTCATTTACGTCATTTATTCGGGGTCCTACAATGAGCTGTTCTTC.

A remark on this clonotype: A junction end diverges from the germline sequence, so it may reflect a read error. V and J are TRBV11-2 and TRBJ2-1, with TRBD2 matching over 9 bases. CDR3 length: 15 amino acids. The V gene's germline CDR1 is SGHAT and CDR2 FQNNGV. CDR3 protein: CASSCNAGGNNEQFF. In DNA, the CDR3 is TGCGCAAGCAGTTGTAATGCGGGAGGGAATAATGAGCAGTTCTTC.

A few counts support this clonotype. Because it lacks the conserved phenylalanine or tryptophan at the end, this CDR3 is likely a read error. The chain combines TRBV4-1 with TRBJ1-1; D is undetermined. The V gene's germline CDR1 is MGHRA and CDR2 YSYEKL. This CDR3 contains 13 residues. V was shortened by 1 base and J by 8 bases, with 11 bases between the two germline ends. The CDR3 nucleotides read TGCGCCAGCAGCCAAGTTGGGCACAACGAAGCTTTCATT. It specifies CASSQVGHNEAFI.

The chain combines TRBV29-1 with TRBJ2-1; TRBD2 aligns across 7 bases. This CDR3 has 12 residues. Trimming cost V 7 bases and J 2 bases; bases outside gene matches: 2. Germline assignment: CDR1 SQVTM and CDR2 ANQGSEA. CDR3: CSALAAYNEQFF. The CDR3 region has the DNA TGCAGCGCCCTAGCGGCCTACAATGAGCAGTTCTTC.

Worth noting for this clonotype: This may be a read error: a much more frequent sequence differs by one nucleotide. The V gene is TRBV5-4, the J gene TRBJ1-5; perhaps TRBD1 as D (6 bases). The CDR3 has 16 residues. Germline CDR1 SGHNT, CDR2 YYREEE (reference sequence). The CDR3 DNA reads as TGTGTCAGCAGCTCCATGGAGGAGCAGGGGAATCAGCCCCAGCATTTT. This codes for CVSSSMEEQGNQPQHF.

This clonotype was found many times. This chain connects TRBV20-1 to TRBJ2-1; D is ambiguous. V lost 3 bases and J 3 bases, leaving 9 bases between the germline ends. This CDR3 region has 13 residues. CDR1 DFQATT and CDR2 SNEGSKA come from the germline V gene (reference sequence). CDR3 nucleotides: TGCAGTGCTAGGCACCGTTACTACAATGAGCAGTTCTTC. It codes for CSARHRYYNEQFF.

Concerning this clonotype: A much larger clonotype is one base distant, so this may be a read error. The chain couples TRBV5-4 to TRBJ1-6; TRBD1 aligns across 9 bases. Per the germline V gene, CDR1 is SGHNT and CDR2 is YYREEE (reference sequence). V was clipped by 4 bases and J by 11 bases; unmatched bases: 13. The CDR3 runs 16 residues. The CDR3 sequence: CASSPGTGGATPPLHF. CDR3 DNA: TGTGCCAGCAGCCCAGGAACAGGGGGCGCAACGCCACCCCTCCACTTT.

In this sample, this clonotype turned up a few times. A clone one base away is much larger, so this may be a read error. The DNA of the CDR3 is TGCAGCGTTAAAGTCAGGGGTTCCTACGAGCAGTACTTC. This sequence encodes CSVKVRGSYEQYF. The rearrangement links TRBV29-1 to TRBJ2-7, with D perhaps TRBD1 (6 bases). Germline V gives CDR1 SQVTM, CDR2 ANQGSEA. The V and J ends lost 5 bases and 1 base respectively, with 12 bases between them. This CDR3 spans 13 amino acids.

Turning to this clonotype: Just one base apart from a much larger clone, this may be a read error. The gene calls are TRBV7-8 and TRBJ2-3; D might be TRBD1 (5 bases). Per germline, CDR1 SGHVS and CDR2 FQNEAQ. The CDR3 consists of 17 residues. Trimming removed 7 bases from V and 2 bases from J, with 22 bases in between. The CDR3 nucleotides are TGTGCCAGCACCCCGTCCCGGACAAACCCTGTCACAGATACGCAGTATTTT. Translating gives CASTPSRTNPVTDTQYF.

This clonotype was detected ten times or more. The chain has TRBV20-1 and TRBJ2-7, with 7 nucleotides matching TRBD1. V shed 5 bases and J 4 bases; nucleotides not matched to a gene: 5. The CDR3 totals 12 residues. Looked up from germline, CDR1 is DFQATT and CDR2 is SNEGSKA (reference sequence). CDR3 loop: CSAYRGSYEQYF. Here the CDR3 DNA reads TGCAGTGCTTACAGGGGATCGTACGAGCAGTACTTC.

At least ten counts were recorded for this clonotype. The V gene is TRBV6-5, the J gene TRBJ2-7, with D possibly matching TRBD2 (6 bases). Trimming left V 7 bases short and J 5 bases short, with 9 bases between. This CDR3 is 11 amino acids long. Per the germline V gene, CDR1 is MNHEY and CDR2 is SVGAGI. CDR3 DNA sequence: TGTGCCAGCACTCGGGGGAACGAGCAGTACTTC. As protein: CASTRGNEQYF.

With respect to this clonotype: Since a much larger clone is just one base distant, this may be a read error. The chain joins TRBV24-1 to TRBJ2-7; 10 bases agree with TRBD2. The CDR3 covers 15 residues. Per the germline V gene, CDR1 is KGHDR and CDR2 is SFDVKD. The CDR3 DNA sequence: TGTGCCACCAGTGACGCTAGCGGGAGCTCCTACGAGAAGTACTTC. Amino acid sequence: CATSDASGSSYEKYF.

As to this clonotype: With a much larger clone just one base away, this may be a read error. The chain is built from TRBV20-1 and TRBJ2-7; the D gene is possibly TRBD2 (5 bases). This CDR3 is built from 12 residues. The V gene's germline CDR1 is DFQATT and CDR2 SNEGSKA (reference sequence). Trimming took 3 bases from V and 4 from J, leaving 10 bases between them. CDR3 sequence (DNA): TGCAGTGCTAGGGAGAGGGAATACGAGCAGTACTTC. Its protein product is CSAREREYEQYF.